This TCR beta chain was captured by sequencing in a study of monozygotic twins with inflammatory bowel disease (dated by TCRdb to 2018 to 2020). Regarding the complete study: A total of some 30 monozygotic twin pairs were included in the full study, comprising nine German pairs (four IBD-concordant, five IBD-discordant) and 19 IBD-discordant Danish pairs. Disease-associated traits were sought mainly through comparisons between IBD patients and their genetically identical healthy co-twins within discordant pairs. Each individual had, on average, about 151 000 unique TCRalpha sequences and 181 000 unique TCRbeta sequences available for analysis. What the study reported, not specific to this receptor: TCRbeta repertoire diversity, by inverse Simpson index, was decreased in IBD patients compared with their healthy co-twins. No single strong signal or clonotype linked to IBD turned up in the results, so the idea that one exists was not supported. Repertoire similarity did not differ between concordant and discordant twins, which could be due to limited statistical power. Fewer clonotypes were shared with other individuals by IBD patients than by healthy twins, most markedly in patients showing signs of disease activity. The analysis was unable to tell apart different T cell subtypes. Background noise and inter-individual variability may have been introduced into the repertoires by the differing immunosuppressive treatments among patients.

Library preparation employed 5' RACE. Preparation of each TCR library used about 4,000 ng of total RNA. For each sample, cDNA was synthesized in eight separate reactions using SMARTScribe reverse transcriptase. Unique molecular identifiers containing a 6-nucleotide sample barcode were introduced through template switching during cDNA synthesis. TCRalpha and TCRbeta cDNA was amplified by two nested PCRs of approximately 17 and 9 cycles, with bead purification after each PCR. Before amplification, cDNA was treated with uracil DNA-glycosylase and purified using the QIAquick PCR purification kit. The second PCR added Illumina TruSeq-compatible adapters along with sample-specific barcodes. TapeStation and Qubit were used to check library quality and concentration, and around 5 ng of each library went into the pool. The pooled libraries were sequenced with 2 x 100 bp reads and custom sequencing primers on an Illumina HiSeq2500 single-index Rapid Run. In the paper's pipeline: MiGEC version 1.2.6 was used for UMI-based consensus assembly, which corrected PCR and sequencing errors. MiXCR version 2.1.1 was used for V(D)J alignment, clonotype assembly and CDR3 extraction. Gene usage, clonotype sharing and MAIT/NKT TCR abundance were normalised by analysing the top 1000, 10 000 and 20 000 clonotypes per sample. After downsampling to 27 000 UMIs, diversity was calculated as the inverse Simpson index using the vegan R package. Paired Mann-Whitney U tests were applied to discordant twin pairs, with Benjamini-Hochberg correction for multiple testing. One entry per CDR3 protein sequence results from the TCRdb reprocessing of the reads, with DNA left out. Here the V and J calls rest on TCRdb's processing, not on the authors' analysis. This sample's table lists 80,000 or so distinct CDR3 sequences. The ten biggest clones cover 6.5% to 9% of the sample.

Note on this clonotype: The clone's antigen remains unknown.

Its CDR3 holds 16 amino acids, cysteine through phenylalanine. No coding sequence is recorded. CDR1 and CDR2, looked up from the germline V gene, are SGHVS and FQNEAQ. From each donor, a 2.5 ml peripheral blood sample was drawn into PAXgene tubes and stored at -80 degrees C. Without any T cell sorting, total RNA was extracted from whole blood using the PAXgene blood miRNA kit on an automated QIAcube. Deep TCRalpha and TCRbeta repertoire profiling with unique molecular barcoding was performed on peripheral blood of monozygotic twin pairs concordant or discordant for inflammatory bowel disease. Smoking habits were recorded for all twin pairs, and each individual was classified as a current, former or never smoker.

This sequence was found in a human donor with ulcerative colitis or Crohn's disease, or a healthy co-twin of an affected twin (not recorded which). The V gene is TRBV7-8 and the J gene is TRBJ1-4. Sequences were obtained from blood. The CDR3 region reads CASSRLRYSTNEKLFF. The CDR3, completed at both ends by the reference TRBV7-8 and TRBJ1-4 genes, gives the full variable domain GAGVSQSPRYKVAKRGQDVALRCDPISGHVSLFWYQQALGQGPEFLTYFQNEAQLDKSGLPSDRFFAERPEGSVSTLKIQRTQQEDSAVYLCASSRLRYSTNEKLFFGSGTQLSVL.